This T cell receptor (beta chain) was retrieved from a study of T-cell reconstitution after alpha-beta-depleted transplantation in children. Study outcomes and limitations: Alpha-beta T cells about two months after transplant reportedly derived from several hundred expanded graft clones. Counts and diversity of T cells one year after transplant came mostly from newly produced T cells. From surviving recipient T cells and thymic progenitors came the high day-60 TCRbeta diversity observed in some patients.

Comment on this clonotype: What it recognizes is unknown.

V shed 10 bases and J 1 base; nucleotides not matched to a gene: 6. The CDR3 runs 15 residues. Germline CDR1 ENHRY, CDR2 SYGVKD. The TCRbeta library was prepared with unique molecular identifiers. TCRdb reanalysed the PCR reads using MiXCR and keeps one entry per CDR3 protein. Seen here are about a million distinct CDR3 sequences, about 31% observed once, and the top ten hold about 28%. The chain couples TRBV10-3 to TRBJ2-3, with TRBD2 matching over 12 bases. The material was PBMCs, mostly from graft donor cells, obtained 360 days after TCRalphabeta/CD19-depleted stem cell transplant. This clonotype originated in a boy in the first two years of life who had a stem cell transplant for SCID, so the T cells may come from the graft donor. DNA for the CDR3: TGTGCCAACTCCCGACTAGCGGGGGGCACAGATACGCAGTATTTT. It is translated as CANSRLAGGTDTQYF.